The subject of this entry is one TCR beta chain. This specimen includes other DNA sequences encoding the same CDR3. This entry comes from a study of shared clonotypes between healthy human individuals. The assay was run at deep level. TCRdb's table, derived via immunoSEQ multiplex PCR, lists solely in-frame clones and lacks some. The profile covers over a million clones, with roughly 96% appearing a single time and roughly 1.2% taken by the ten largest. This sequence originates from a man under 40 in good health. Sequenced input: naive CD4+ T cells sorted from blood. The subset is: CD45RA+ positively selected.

This chain's CDR3 is CASSTGQGDTQYF. CDR3 nucleotide sequence: TGCGCCAGCAGCACTGGACAGGGTGATACGCAGTATTTT. V gene TRBV5-1 combines with J gene TRBJ2-3, with TRBD1 identical over 8 bases. The CDR3 runs 13 residues. CDR1 is SGHRS, CDR2 YFSETQ, per germline. J gave up 6 bases and V 4 bases, and 4 bases lay outside the gene matches.